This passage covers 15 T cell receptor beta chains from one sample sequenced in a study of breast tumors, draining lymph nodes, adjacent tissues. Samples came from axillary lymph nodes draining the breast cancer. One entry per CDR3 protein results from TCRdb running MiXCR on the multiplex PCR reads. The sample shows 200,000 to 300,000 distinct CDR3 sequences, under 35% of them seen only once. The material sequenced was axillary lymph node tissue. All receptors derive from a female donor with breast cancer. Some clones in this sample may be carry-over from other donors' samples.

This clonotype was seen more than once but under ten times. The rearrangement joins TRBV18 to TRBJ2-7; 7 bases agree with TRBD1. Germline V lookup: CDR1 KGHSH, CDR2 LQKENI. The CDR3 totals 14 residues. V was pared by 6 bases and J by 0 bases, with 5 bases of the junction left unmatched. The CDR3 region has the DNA TGTGCCAGCTCCGGAGGACAGGTCTCCTACGAGCAGTACTTC. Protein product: CASSGGQVSYEQYF.

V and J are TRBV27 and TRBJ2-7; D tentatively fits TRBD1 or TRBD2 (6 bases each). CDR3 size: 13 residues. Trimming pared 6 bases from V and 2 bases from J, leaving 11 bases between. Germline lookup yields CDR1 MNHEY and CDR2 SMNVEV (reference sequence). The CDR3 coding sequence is TGTGCCAGCAGGTTACGGGGGCCCTACGAGCAGTACTTC. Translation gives CASRLRGPYEQYF.

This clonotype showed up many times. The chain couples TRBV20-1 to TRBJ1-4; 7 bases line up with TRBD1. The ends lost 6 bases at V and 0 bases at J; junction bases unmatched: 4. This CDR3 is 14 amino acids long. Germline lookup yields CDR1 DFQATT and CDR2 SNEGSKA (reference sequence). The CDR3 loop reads CSATTGATNEKLFF. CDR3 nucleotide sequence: TGCAGTGCGACCACAGGGGCAACTAATGAAAAACTGTTTTTT.

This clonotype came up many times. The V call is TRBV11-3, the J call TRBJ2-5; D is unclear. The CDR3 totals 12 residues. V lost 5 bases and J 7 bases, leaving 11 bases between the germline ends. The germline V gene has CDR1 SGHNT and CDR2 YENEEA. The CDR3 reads CASSVWIGTQYF. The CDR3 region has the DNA TGTGCCAGCAGCGTTTGGATAGGGACCCAGTACTTC.

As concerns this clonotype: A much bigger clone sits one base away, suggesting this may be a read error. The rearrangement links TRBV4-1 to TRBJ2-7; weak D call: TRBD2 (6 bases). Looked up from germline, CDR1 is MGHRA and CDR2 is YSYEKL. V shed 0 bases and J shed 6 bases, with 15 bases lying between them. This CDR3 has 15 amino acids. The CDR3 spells CASSQEFTSPCEQYF. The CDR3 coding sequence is TGCGCCAGCAGCCAAGAATTCACTAGCCCCTGCGAGCAGTACTTC.

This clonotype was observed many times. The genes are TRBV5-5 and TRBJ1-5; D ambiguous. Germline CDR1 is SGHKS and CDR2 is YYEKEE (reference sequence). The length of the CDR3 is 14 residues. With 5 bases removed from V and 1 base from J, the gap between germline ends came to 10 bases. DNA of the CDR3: TGTGCCAGCAGTCACGACAAGAGCAATCAGCCCCAGCATTTT. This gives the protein CASSHDKSNQPQHF. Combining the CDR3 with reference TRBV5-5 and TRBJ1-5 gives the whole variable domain DAGVTQSPTHLIKTRGQQVTLRCSPISGHKSVSWYQQVLGQGPQFIFQYYEKEERGRGNFPDRFSARQFPNYSSELNVNALLLGDSALYLCASSHDKSNQPQHFGDGTRLSIL.

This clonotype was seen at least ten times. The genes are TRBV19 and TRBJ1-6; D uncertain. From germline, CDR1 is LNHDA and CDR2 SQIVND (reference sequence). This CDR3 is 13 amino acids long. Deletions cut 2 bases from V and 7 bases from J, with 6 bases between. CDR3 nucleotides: TGTGCCAGTAGTATACAGCTAAATTCACCCCTCCACTTT. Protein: CASSIQLNSPLHF. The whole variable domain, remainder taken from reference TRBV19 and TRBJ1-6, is DGGITQSPKYLFRKEGQNVTLSCEQNLNHDAMYWYRQDPGQGLRLIYYSQIVNDFQKGDIAEGYSVSREKKESFPLTVTSAQKNPTAFYLCASSIQLNSPLHFGNGTRLTVT.

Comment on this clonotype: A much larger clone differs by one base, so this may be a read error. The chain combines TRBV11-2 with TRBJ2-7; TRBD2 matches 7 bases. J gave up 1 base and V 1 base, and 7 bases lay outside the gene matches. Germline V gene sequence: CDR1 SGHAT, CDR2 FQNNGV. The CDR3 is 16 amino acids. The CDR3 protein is CASSLVLAAGSYEQYF. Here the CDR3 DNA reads TGTGCCAGCAGCTTAGTGCTAGCGGCAGGGTCCTACGAGCAGTACTTC. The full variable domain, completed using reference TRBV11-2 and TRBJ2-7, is EAGVAQSPRYKIIEKRQSVAFWCNPISGHATLYWYQQILGQGPKLLIQFQNNGVVDDSQLPKDRFSAERLKGVDSTLKIQPAKLEDSAVYLCASSLVLAAGSYEQYFGPGTRLTVT.

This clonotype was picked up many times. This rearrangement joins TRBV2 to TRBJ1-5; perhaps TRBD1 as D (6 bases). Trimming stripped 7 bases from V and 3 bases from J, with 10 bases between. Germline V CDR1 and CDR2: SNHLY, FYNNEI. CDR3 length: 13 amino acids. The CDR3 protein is CASNTGINQPQHF. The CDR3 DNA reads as TGTGCCAGCAATACAGGGATCAATCAGCCCCAGCATTTT.

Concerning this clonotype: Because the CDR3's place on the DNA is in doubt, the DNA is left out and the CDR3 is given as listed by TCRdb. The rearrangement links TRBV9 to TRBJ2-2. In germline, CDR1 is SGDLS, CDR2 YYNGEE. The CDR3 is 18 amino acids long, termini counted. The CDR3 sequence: CDSSFYICSAETTGELFF.

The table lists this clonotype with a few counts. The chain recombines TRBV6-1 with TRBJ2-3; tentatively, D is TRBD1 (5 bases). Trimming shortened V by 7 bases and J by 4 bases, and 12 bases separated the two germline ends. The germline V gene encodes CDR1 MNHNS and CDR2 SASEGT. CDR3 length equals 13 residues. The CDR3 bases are TGTGCCAGCAACCAGGGCCGGGCAGATACGCAGTATTTT. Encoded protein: CASNQGRADTQYF.

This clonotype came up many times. The CDR3 region is CASSLDSSAMNTGELFF. In DNA, the CDR3 is TGTGCCAGCAGTCTCGACTCTAGCGCAATGAACACCGGGGAGCTGTTTTTT. The genes are TRBV7-8 and TRBJ2-2, with D possibly being TRBD2 (6 bases). Deletions cut 6 bases from V and 1 base from J, with 18 bases between. There are 17 residues in the CDR3. Germline V gene sequence: CDR1 SGHVS, CDR2 FQNEAQ. Drawing the rest from reference TRBV7-8 and TRBJ2-2, the complete variable domain is GAGVSQSPRYKVAKRGQDVALRCDPISGHVSLFWYQQALGQGPEFLTYFQNEAQLDKSGLPSDRFFAERPEGSVSTLKIQRTQQEDSAVYLCASSLDSSAMNTGELFFGEGSRLTVL.

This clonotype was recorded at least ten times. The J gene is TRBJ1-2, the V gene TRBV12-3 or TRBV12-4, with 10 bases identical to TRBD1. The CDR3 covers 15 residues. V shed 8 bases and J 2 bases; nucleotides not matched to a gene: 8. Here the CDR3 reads CASLNRQGANYGYTF. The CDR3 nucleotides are TGTGCCAGCCTCAATAGACAGGGGGCGAACTATGGCTACACCTTC.

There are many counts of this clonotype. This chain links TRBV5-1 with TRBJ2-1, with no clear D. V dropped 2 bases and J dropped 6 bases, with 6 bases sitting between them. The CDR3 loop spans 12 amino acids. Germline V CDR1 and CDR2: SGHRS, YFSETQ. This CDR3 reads CASSFTLNEQFF. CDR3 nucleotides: TGCGCCAGCAGCTTTACGCTCAATGAGCAGTTCTTC.

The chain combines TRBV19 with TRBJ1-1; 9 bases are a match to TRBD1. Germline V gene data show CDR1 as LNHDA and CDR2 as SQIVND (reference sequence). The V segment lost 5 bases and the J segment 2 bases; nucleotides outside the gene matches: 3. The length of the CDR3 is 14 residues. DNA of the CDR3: TGTGCCAGTAGTCCGGACAGGGGAAACACTGAAGCTTTCTTT. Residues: CASSPDRGNTEAFF.